These T cell receptor beta chains were read from a single sample in a study of T cells in narcolepsy. Data came from immunoSEQ multiplex PCR; TCRdb stores just in-frame clones and leaves some out. This sample has tens of thousands of clones; approximately 84% occur once, and the top ten carry more than 0.85%. Sequencing used memory (CD45RA-) CD4+ T cells from blood. Receptor source: a human donor in good health. Both conserved end residues are part of each CDR3. The D gene is left open where the match is weak. Some rows have no size entry. The others give once, few or many, or a class for an expanded clone.

-	-	TRBV4-3	TRBJ2-3	TGCGCCAGCAGCCAAGATGTCCAAACAGATACGCAGTATTTT	CASSQDVQTDTQYF
once	TRBD1	TRBV7-2	TRBJ1-2	TGTGCCAGCAGCAGAGGACAGGGTGAAAATGGCTACACCTTC	CASSRGQGENGYTF
-	TRBD1	TRBV5-1	TRBJ2-5	TGCGCCAGCAGCCTTAGAGGACAGGGGTTCGGAGAGACCCAGTACTTC	CASSLRGQGFGETQYF
few	TRBD1	TRBV7-2	TRBJ1-3	TGTGCCAGCAGCCCAACATGGGACAGCTCTGGAAACACCATATATTTT	CASSPTWDSSGNTIYF
-	-	TRBV18	TRBJ2-2	TGTGCCAGCTCAGCTACTAGGACCGGGGAGCTGTTTTTT	CASSATRTGELFF
-	TRBD1	TRBV15	TRBJ2-7	TGTGCCACCAGCGGAGCACCGGGACAGGGGAACGAGCAGTACTTC	CATSGAPGQGNEQYF
-	-	TRBV5-1	TRBJ1-3	TGCGCCAGCAGCTCACAGGGCTCTGGAAACACCATATATTTT	CASSSQGSGNTIYF
-	-	TRBV11-2	TRBJ2-7	TGTGCCAGCAGCTCAGGACCTACGGCCTACGAGCAGTACTTC	CASSSGPTAYEQYF
-	TRBD2	TRBV19	TRBJ2-1	TGTGCCAGTAGTGTAAGCTTGACTAGCGGGTCCAATGAGCAGTTCTTC	CASSVSLTSGSNEQFF
-	-	TRBV5-1	TRBJ2-1	TGCGCCAGCAGCTTTTTACAGGGTGCTGAGCAGTTCTTC	CASSFLQGAEQFF
few	-	TRBV10-3	TRBJ2-7	TGTGCCATCAGTGCAACTGGAGGGGGTTCCGAGCAGTACTTC	CAISATGGGSEQYF
-	TRBD2	TRBV7-2	TRBJ2-3	TGTGCCAGCAGCGCTAGCGGGGGGAGCACAGATACGCAGTATTTT	CASSASGGSTDTQYF
-	-	TRBV9	TRBJ1-2	TGTGCCAGCAGCGTATTAAGAGGTGGCTACACCTTC	CASSVLRGGYTF
-	-	TRBV5-1	TRBJ2-7	TGCGCCAGCAGCTCGGACCCCAGAAACTACGAGCAGTACTTC	CASSSDPRNYEQYF
-	TRBD2	TRBV7-2	TRBJ2-3	TGTGCCAGCAGCCGGGACTACGCCCGGGTGGATACGCAGTATTTT	CASSRDYARVDTQYF
-	TRBD2	TRBV30	TRBJ2-5	TGTGCCTGGAGCACCCGGACTAGCGGGAGGCAAGAGACCCAGTACTTC	CAWSTRTSGRQETQYF
-	-	TRBV6-1	TRBJ1-1	TGTGCCAGCAGGCACGGGACAGAAGCTTTCTTT	CASRHGTEAFF
once	-	TRBV5-1	TRBJ2-5	TGCGCCAGCAGCTTGGGGGCCGGGGCAGAGACCCAGTACTTC	CASSLGAGAETQYF
-	TRBD2	TRBV28	TRBJ2-2	TGTGCCAGCAGTGGAGCGGGAGGACACACCGGGGAGCTGTTTTTT	CASSGAGGHTGELFF
-	-	TRBV6-6	TRBJ2-7	TGTGCCAGCACCCCCTCCCGTGGCGGCGAGCAGTACTTC	CASTPSRGGEQYF
-	TRBD1	TRBV19	TRBJ1-5	TGTGCCAGTACCCAGGGGGGGGCCGGAAATCAGCCCCAGCATTTT	CASTQGGAGNQPQHF
-	TRBD2	TRBV7-9	TRBJ2-5	TGTGCCAGCCTAACCGGGGGGTCGGAGACCCAGTACTTC	CASLTGGSETQYF
once	TRBD2	TRBV5-4	TRBJ2-5	TGTGCCAGCAGCAGGGGACTAGCGGGAGTTGAAGAGACCCAGTACTTC	CASSRGLAGVEETQYF
-	-	TRBV28	TRBJ2-4	TGTGCCACCGGGCAAAACATTCAGTACTTC	CATGQNIQYF
-	TRBD1	TRBV7-9	TRBJ1-5	TGTGCCAGCAGCTCAGGCACAGGGGGCGGTCAGCCCCAGCATTTT	CASSSGTGGGQPQHF
-	-	TRBV7-2	TRBJ2-1	TGTGCCAGCAGCTTCTTCAGGGGAGGGAATGAGCAGTTCTTC	CASSFFRGGNEQFF